These 25 T cell receptor beta chains share one sample of origin, sequenced in a study of STAT5B mutations in CD4+ large granular lymphocyte leukemia (dated by TCRdb to between 2022 and 2023). Library creation used the immunoSEQ multiplex PCR assay. As stored in TCRdb, this immuneACCESS dataset retains in-frame rearrangements with V and J assigned. A fraction of the clones does not appear; measured against another copy, unresolved V genes explain less than half of the discrepancy, and the remainder lacks a known reason. This sample is represented by approximately 24,000 clones; around 81% of them were singletons. About 0.43% of the sample goes to the ten largest clones. The sample consisted of CD4+ T cells from blood buffy coats. Every receptor here comes from a human donor in good health.

The genes are TRBV11-2 and TRBJ2-1, with 7 nucleotides matching TRBD1. V lost 1 base, J lost 8 bases, and 8 bases stayed unmatched. CDR1 is SGHAT and CDR2 is FQNNGV in the germline V gene. The CDR3 totals 15 residues. The CDR3 protein is CASSLGAGGRDEQFF. The CDR3 nucleotides are TGTGCCAGCAGCTTAGGGGCAGGGGGTCGGGATGAGCAGTTCTTC.

The chain couples TRBV5-1 to TRBJ2-3, with a tentative D call TRBD2 (6 bases). The CDR3 covers 17 residues. Trimming stripped 0 bases from V and 2 bases from J, with 16 bases between. Germline lookup yields CDR1 SGHRS and CDR2 YFSETQ. CDR3 protein: CASSLGDSGTATDTQYF. The CDR3 region has the DNA TGCGCCAGCAGCTTGGGGGACTCGGGGACTGCCACAGATACGCAGTATTTT.

The chain links TRBV5-4 to TRBJ2-3, with D unclear. V gave up 0 bases and J gave up 2 bases, with 1 base separating them. The CDR3 runs 12 residues. Germline V gene data show CDR1 as SGHNT and CDR2 as YYREEE (reference sequence). This CDR3 is CASSLDTDTQYF. The DNA of the CDR3 is TGTGCCAGCAGCTTGGACACAGATACGCAGTATTTT. Filled out from reference TRBV5-4 and TRBJ2-3, the complete variable domain reads ETGVTQSPTHLIKTRGQQVTLRCSSQSGHNTVSWYQQALGQGPQFIFQYYREEENGRGNFPPRFSGLQFPNYSSELNVNALELDDSALYLCASSLDTDTQYFGPGTRLTVL.

V usage is TRBV9 and J usage is TRBJ1-4, with 9 bases that match TRBD1. CDR1 is SGDLS, CDR2 YYNGEE, per germline. The V gene end was trimmed by 3 bases and the J gene end by 5 bases; junction bases not matched to a gene: 5. This CDR3 spans 15 amino acids. In DNA, the CDR3 is TGTGCCAGCAGCGATTCCGGGACAGGGAATGAAAAACTGTTTTTT. Translated, it gives CASSDSGTGNEKLFF. Full variable domain (missing parts from reference TRBV9 and TRBJ1-4): DSGVTQTPKHLITATGQRVTLRCSPRSGDLSVYWYQQSLDQGLQFLIQYYNGEERAKGNILERFSAQQFPDLHSELNLSSLELGDSALYFCASSDSGTGNEKLFFGSGTQLSVL.

The chain has TRBV27 and TRBJ1-2; weak D call: TRBD1 (5 bases). V was shortened by 2 bases and J by 4 bases, with 11 bases between the two germline ends. Germline V gene data show CDR1 as MNHEY and CDR2 as SMNVEV (reference sequence). The CDR3 length is 14 residues. As DNA, the CDR3 is TGTGCCAGCAGTTTAGTAGGGGCGGGCTATGGCTACACCTTC. Amino acids: CASSLVGAGYGYTF.

This chain joins TRBV28 and TRBJ2-7, with TRBD1 matching 10 bases. The CDR3 extends over 15 amino acids. Trimming at V came to 6 bases and at J to 6 bases, leaving 11 bases not matched to a gene. Germline V CDR1 and CDR2: MDHEN, SYDVKM. The CDR3 DNA sequence: TGTGCCAGCAGGGACAATCGGGACAGGGGTAGCGAGCAGTACTTC. It translates to CASRDNRDRGSEQYF.

The V call is TRBV5-1, the J call TRBJ2-6, with 7 nucleotides matching TRBD2. Trimming removed 0 bases from V and 2 bases from J; junction bases left unmatched: 2. The V gene's germline CDR1 is SGHRS and CDR2 YFSETQ. The CDR3 is 16 residues long. In DNA form, the CDR3 reads TGCGCCAGCAGCTTGGTTGCGGGGGCTGGGGCCAACGTCCTGACTTTC. It translates to CASSLVAGAGANVLTF.

The rearrangement links TRBV2 to TRBJ2-5; TRBD2 matches at 15 bases. This CDR3 comprises 15 residues. Looked up from germline, CDR1 is SNHLY and CDR2 is FYNNEI. V was pared by 6 bases and J by 5 bases, with 4 bases of the junction left unmatched. CDR3 DNA: TGTGCCAGCAGGCCCGGGACTAGCGGGGGGGAGACCCAGTACTTC. It yields the protein CASRPGTSGGETQYF.

This CDR3 reads CASSLGGRPSTDTQYF. The CDR3 nucleotides read TGTGCCAGTAGTTTAGGAGGCAGACCTAGCACAGATACGCAGTATTTT. The chain has TRBV19 and TRBJ2-3; weak D call: TRBD2 (5 bases). The CDR3 length is 16 residues. The V and J ends lost 5 bases and 0 bases respectively, with 15 bases between them. The V gene's germline CDR1 is LNHDA and CDR2 SQIVND (reference sequence).

This CDR3 reads CASNTGTGNYGYTF. CDR3 nucleotides: TGTGCCAGCAACACCGGGACGGGTAACTATGGCTACACCTTC. The gene calls are TRBV9 and TRBJ1-2; D may be TRBD1 (5 bases). The CDR3 has 14 residues. The V end lost 6 bases, the J end lost 1 base, and 13 bases lay between the germline ends. Germline V gives CDR1 SGDLS, CDR2 YYNGEE.

The chain employs TRBV14 and TRBJ2-2; TRBD2 matches at 11 bases. Germline loops: CDR1 SGHDN, CDR2 FVKESK. The V gene end was trimmed by 3 bases and the J gene end by 6 bases; junction bases not matched to a gene: 3. The CDR3 contains 15 residues. In DNA form, the CDR3 reads TGTGCCAGCAGCCAGATACTAGCGGGAGCCGGGGAGCTGTTTTTT. As protein: CASSQILAGAGELFF. The complete variable domain, with remaining parts taken from reference TRBV14 and TRBJ2-2, reads EAGVTQFPSHSVIEKGQTVTLRCDPISGHDNLYWYRRVMGKEIKFLLHFVKESKQDESGMPNNRFLAERTGGTYSTLKVQPAELEDSGVYFCASSQILAGAGELFFGEGSRLTVL.

This clone has a handful of counts. J is TRBJ1-1 and V is TRBV27; 10 bases align to TRBD1. The germline V gene has CDR1 MNHEY and CDR2 SMNVEV (reference sequence). V lost 3 bases and J lost 4; bases outside the gene matches: 2. The CDR3 length is 14 residues. The CDR3 coding sequence is TGTGCCAGCAGTTTTCGGGACAGGGGCACTGAAGCTTTCTTT. This codes for CASSFRDRGTEAFF.

The V gene is TRBV6-6, the J gene TRBJ1-3; TRBD1 agrees at 7 bases. CDR1 MNHNY and CDR2 SVGAGI come from the germline V gene (reference sequence). Trimming cost V 1 base and J 4 bases; bases outside gene matches: 4. The CDR3 spans 15 residues. The CDR3 DNA is TGTGCCAGCAGTTACTTACAGGGGTCCGGAAACACCATATATTTT. This sequence encodes CASSYLQGSGNTIYF.

The chain links TRBV6-6 to TRBJ1-2, with D tentatively TRBD1 (5 bases). Germline lookup yields CDR1 MNHNY and CDR2 SVGAGI (reference sequence). Trimming shortened V by 5 bases and J by 3 bases, and 13 bases separated the two germline ends. The length of the CDR3 is 14 residues. The CDR3 region has the DNA TGTGCCAGCAGTCCCTCGGGGACCTACTATGGCTACACCTTC. Amino acids: CASSPSGTYYGYTF.

The chain uses TRBV27 and TRBJ2-6; D gene unclear. This CDR3 has 15 amino acids. The V gene lost 5 bases and the J gene lost 1 base, with 9 bases spanning the gap. Germline V gene sequence: CDR1 MNHEY, CDR2 SMNVEV (reference sequence). The CDR3 DNA reads TGTGCCAGCAGTGCCCTAACGTCTGGGGCCAACGTCCTGACTTTC. As protein: CASSALTSGANVLTF.

The chain joins TRBV15 to TRBJ1-2; 9 bases fit TRBD1. The CDR3 runs 13 residues. V lost 4 bases to trimming and J lost 8 bases; unmatched junction nucleotides: 5. Germline-derived CDR1 and CDR2 are LNHNV and YYDKDF (reference sequence). The CDR3 here is CATSTLGTGGYTF. The CDR3 nucleotides read TGTGCCACCAGCACGCTAGGGACAGGGGGCTACACCTTC. Looking up the rest from reference TRBV15 and TRBJ1-2 gives the full variable domain: DAMVIQNPRYQVTQFGKPVTLSCSQTLNHNVMYWYQQKSSQAPKLLFHYYDKDFNNEADTPDNFQSRRPNTSFCFLDIRSPGLGDTAMYLCATSTLGTGGYTFGSGTRLTVV.

The chain has TRBV7-2 and TRBJ1-5; D is undetermined. V shed 0 bases and J shed 8 bases, with 11 bases lying between them. Germline CDR1 is SGHTA and CDR2 is FQGNSA. This CDR3 has 14 amino acids. The DNA of the CDR3 is TGTGCCAGCAGCTTAGCGGGGTCAAGAGAGCCCCAGCATTTT. Amino acid sequence: CASSLAGSREPQHF.

Only a few counts were recorded for this clone. This chain links TRBV15 with TRBJ1-2; possible D gene TRBD1, 5 bases. CDR1 is LNHNV and CDR2 is YYDKDF in the germline V gene (reference sequence). Trimming removed 8 bases from V and 5 bases from J, with 18 bases in between. The CDR3 length is 14 residues. The chain's CDR3 is CATPKGLSTYGYTF. CDR3 DNA: TGTGCCACCCCAAAGGGACTTTCCACTTATGGCTACACCTTC.

The gene calls are TRBV6-1 and TRBJ2-6, with no clear D. This CDR3 is built from 15 residues. V lost 10 bases and J lost 0, with 13 bases in between. CDR1 and CDR2 from the germline V gene are MNHNS and SASEGT. The CDR3 sequence: CAIDTRTSGANVLTF. The CDR3 DNA sequence: TGTGCCATCGACACGAGGACCTCTGGGGCCAACGTCCTGACTTTC.

V is TRBV6-1 and J is TRBJ1-2, with D possibly being TRBD1 (6 bases). Germline lookup yields CDR1 MNHNS and CDR2 SASEGT. Between the trimmed V and J ends, which lost 4 bases and 4 bases, there was a span of 10 bases. This CDR3 has 13 residues. Here the CDR3 reads CASSGDIVYGYTF. CDR3 nucleotide sequence: TGTGCCAGCAGTGGGGACATCGTCTATGGCTACACCTTC.

The chain couples TRBV27 to TRBJ1-2; D not resolved. V lost 3 bases to trimming and J lost 0 bases, with 5 bases between them. In germline, CDR1 is MNHEY, CDR2 SMNVEV (reference sequence). The CDR3 has 13 amino acids. CDR3 DNA sequence: TGTGCCAGCAGTTTGCGACCTAACTATGGCTACACCTTC. Its translation is CASSLRPNYGYTF.

The chain links TRBV7-3 to TRBJ2-3; 7 nucleotides agree with TRBD2. The CDR3 is 14 residues long. Germline V lookup: CDR1 SGHTA, CDR2 FQGTGA. The junction had 5 bases not matched to a gene; V was cut back by 5 bases and J by 3 bases. CDR3 protein: CASSEGLSTDTQYF. The CDR3 bases are TGTGCCAGCAGCGAGGGACTATCAACAGATACGCAGTATTTT.

The chain carries TRBV28 and TRBJ2-2; either TRBD1 or TRBD2 may supply D (6 bases each). This CDR3 is built from 16 residues. V gave up 7 bases and J gave up 2 bases, with 17 bases separating them. The germline V gene has CDR1 MDHEN and CDR2 SYDVKM. CDR3 DNA sequence: TGTGCCAGCACCCAAGGGGGGCAGGGAAACACCGGGGAGCTGTTTTTT. Translation: CASTQGGQGNTGELFF.

This clone was recorded once. This chain joins TRBV5-4 and TRBJ2-1; 7 nucleotides line up with TRBD2. The germline CDR1 and CDR2 sequences are SGHNT and YYREEE (reference sequence). V was pared by 3 bases and J by 2 bases, with 8 bases of the junction left unmatched. This CDR3 contains 16 residues. CDR3 sequence: CASSSWGGETYNEQFF. The CDR3 coding sequence is TGTGCCAGCAGCTCTTGGGGGGGTGAAACCTACAATGAGCAGTTCTTC. The whole variable domain, filled in from reference TRBV5-4 and TRBJ2-1, reads ETGVTQSPTHLIKTRGQQVTLRCSSQSGHNTVSWYQQALGQGPQFIFQYYREEENGRGNFPPRFSGLQFPNYSSELNVNALELDDSALYLCASSSWGGETYNEQFFGPGTRLTVL.

In this sample, this clone turned up once. The gene calls are TRBV6-4 and TRBJ2-3; D is uncertain. CDR3 size: 13 residues. Germline-derived CDR1 and CDR2 are MRHNA and SNTAGT. Trimming took off 4 bases at V and 2 bases at J, with 7 bases between the two ends. The CDR3 DNA follows: TGTGCCAGCAGTGCTCTGCACACAGATACGCAGTATTTT. Its translation: CASSALHTDTQYF.